This T cell receptor beta chain is from a study of blood T cell repertoires in COVID-19. Study-wide context: Samples representing acute and convalescent COVID-19 were sourced from the United States, Italy and Spain. Sample material is recorded as cDNA or gDNA derived from T cells, B-cell-depleted T cells, or PBMCs.

In the source study's methods: How many nucleated cells were present was estimated from reference gene primer amplification. Clones were sequenced by immunoSEQ multiplex PCR, and TCRdb holds only the in-frame ones, with some missing. V, J and clone size derive from that table, while D and trimming were established from the DNA sequence. The sample lists 200,000 to 250,000 clones, around 81% occurring once. This CDR3 spans 15 amino acids. After removal of 4 bases from V and 4 bases from J, the junction contained 6 bases not matched to a gene. Germline assignment: CDR1 SEHNR and CDR2 FQNEAQ (reference sequence).

This receptor was taken from a man younger than 45 who had recovered from COVID-19. Sequenced sample: peripheral blood. The V call is TRBV7-9, the J call TRBJ2-7, with TRBD1 matching over 11 bases. The CDR3 coding sequence is TGTGCCAGCAGCTCTCCGGGACAGGGGGAATACGAGCAGTACTTC. Amino acid sequence: CASSSPGQGEYEQYF.